Listed below are T cell receptor beta chains from one sample, sequenced in a study of regulatory T cells in long-lasting Graves disease. TCRdb itself ran the multiplex PCR reads through MiXCR, one entry per CDR3 protein. Of about half a million distinct CDR3 sequences in the sample, about 22% are singletons; the top ten hold 10% to 15%. The specimen comprised peripheral blood mononuclear cells (PBMCs), sampled when the disease was refractory, from a patient treated with antithyroid drugs. These receptors were taken from a female donor with Graves disease. The conserved cysteine and the conserved F or W are not part of the CDR3 here. Fields, in order: V gene, J gene, CDR3 protein.

v_call: TRBV28; j_call: TRBJ2-5; cdr3_aa: ASSSGGGPETQY
v_call: TRBV3-1; j_call: TRBJ1-4; cdr3_aa: ASSQVPLGLTNEKLF
v_call: TRBV19; j_call: TRBJ1-2; cdr3_aa: ASSTGTADGYT
v_call: TRBV20-1; j_call: TRBJ2-7; cdr3_aa: SASRGGGEQY
v_call: TRBV7-2; j_call: TRBJ1-1; cdr3_aa: ASSPGTTAEAF
v_call: TRBV19; j_call: TRBJ2-7; cdr3_aa: ASSMGQTSAYEQY
v_call: TRBV19; j_call: TRBJ2-7; cdr3_aa: ASSKQGSLLSYEQY
v_call: TRBV28; j_call: TRBJ1-5; cdr3_aa: ASGETGTLSNQPQH
v_call: TRBV7-3; j_call: TRBJ2-2; cdr3_aa: ASSPLGGPSGGGGNTGELF
v_call: TRBV3-1; j_call: TRBJ1-4; cdr3_aa: ASSQERGYGSTNEKLF
v_call: TRBV11-2; j_call: TRBJ2-5; cdr3_aa: ASSLGEGQETQY
v_call: TRBV14; j_call: TRBJ1-2; cdr3_aa: ASSQAMGDGGHYGYT
v_call: TRBV5-6; j_call: TRBJ2-6; cdr3_aa: ASSTTGNRRVNVLT
v_call: TRBV2; j_call: TRBJ1-2; cdr3_aa: ASNQRGEGDGYT
v_call: TRBV28; j_call: TRBJ2-1; cdr3_aa: ASSSPPAAERHNEQF
v_call: TRBV9; j_call: TRBJ2-7; cdr3_aa: ASSDSRSYEQY
v_call: TRBV2; j_call: TRBJ2-7; cdr3_aa: ASSGSGRNPYEQY
v_call: TRBV29-1; j_call: TRBJ2-3; cdr3_aa: SVETSGVRDTQY
v_call: TRBV19; j_call: TRBJ1-4; cdr3_aa: ASSIPGRNEKLF
v_call: TRBV5-4; j_call: TRBJ2-5; cdr3_aa: ASSQERAQETQY
v_call: TRBV7-2; j_call: TRBJ1-5; cdr3_aa: ASSIPGQGAGQN
v_call: TRBV28; j_call: TRBJ1-2; cdr3_aa: ASRPPDSHYGYT
v_call: TRBV7-2; j_call: TRBJ1-2; cdr3_aa: ASSRQGGQGYT
v_call: TRBV6-2/TRBV6-3; j_call: TRBJ2-7; cdr3_aa: ASSYSTGSPYEQY
v_call: TRBV28; j_call: TRBJ1-5; cdr3_aa: ASSQESSRNQPQH
v_call: TRBV6-2/TRBV6-3; j_call: TRBJ1-2; cdr3_aa: ASSYGQALVYT
v_call: TRBV7-8; j_call: TRBJ2-2; cdr3_aa: ASSLSGGVETGELF
v_call: TRBV12-3/TRBV12-4; j_call: TRBJ1-3; cdr3_aa: ASSLGAPGNTIY
v_call: TRBV29-1; j_call: TRBJ1-1; cdr3_aa: SVEGTGSGNTEAF
v_call: TRBV12-3/TRBV12-4; j_call: TRBJ2-5; cdr3_aa: ASAGGTQETQY
v_call: TRBV15; j_call: TRBJ1-5; cdr3_aa: ATSRKSNQPQH
v_call: TRBV28; j_call: TRBJ2-7; cdr3_aa: ASTPLAGGPAEYEQY
v_call: TRBV5-1; j_call: TRBJ1-4; cdr3_aa: ASSFGRSVNEKLF
v_call: TRBV20-1; j_call: TRBJ1-4; cdr3_aa: SARDEAGLGEKLF
v_call: TRBV7-9; j_call: TRBJ2-7; cdr3_aa: ASSPRDREYEQY
v_call: TRBV6-5; j_call: TRBJ2-7; cdr3_aa: ASSYGQGDHEQY
v_call: TRBV7-2; j_call: TRBJ1-2; cdr3_aa: ASSDGQGFVYGYT
v_call: TRBV20-1; j_call: TRBJ2-7; cdr3_aa: SATLATGGIAYEQY
v_call: TRBV19; j_call: TRBJ1-1; cdr3_aa: ASSTAGQGASEAF
v_call: TRBV29-1; j_call: TRBJ1-4; cdr3_aa: IGGSEKLF
v_call: TRBV28; j_call: TRBJ2-7; cdr3_aa: ASKTPRGSSYEQY
v_call: TRBV7-2; j_call: TRBJ2-7; cdr3_aa: ASSVSYEQY
v_call: TRBV20-1; j_call: TRBJ2-5; cdr3_aa: SAILSGPRIAGQVY
v_call: TRBV19; j_call: TRBJ2-2; cdr3_aa: ASKRGTEITGELF